This T cell receptor (beta chain) originates from a study of T cell repertoires in cytomegalovirus infection. Study-wide context: It was recently identified HLA-C-restricted and well-studied HLA-B-restricted CMV epitopes that the study used. CMV infection plus the matching HLA type was flagged by public TCR beta signatures.

Comments on this clonotype: Its antigen is not identified.

TCRdb reprocessed the reads via MiXCR and lists one record per CDR3 protein. The sample holds about 350,000 distinct CDR3 sequences, about a third seen once. This CDR3 is 15 amino acids long. Losses at the gene ends were 6 bases for V and 5 bases for J; bases not matched to a gene: 7. Germline loops: CDR1 DFQATT, CDR2 SNEGSKA (reference sequence). Whole-study findings and limits: CMV-specific TCR beta clonotypes restricted by HLA-C dominated the ex vivo response.

The clonotype originates from a human donor in good health (CMV status not recorded). Some clones in this sample may be carry-over from other donors' samples. Specimen: cultured PBMCs, collected from culture after CMV antigen stimulation. This sequence joins TRBV20-1 and TRBJ2-3; 14 bases are a match to TRBD2. CDR3 sequence: CSAKGLAGELDTQYF. The CDR3 DNA sequence: TGCAGTGCCAAGGGACTAGCGGGAGAGTTAGATACGCAGTATTTT.